Listed below are T cell receptor beta chains from one sample, sequenced in a study of T cells in localized non-small cell lung cancer. The protocol was immunoSEQ multiplex PCR, while the TCRdb copy is restricted to in-frame clones and leaves out a portion. The data hold over 15,000 clones, with approximately 83% observed a single time. The sequencing here drew on peripheral blood, taken before any cancer treatment. The receptors stem from a female donor aged 60 or older with stage I lung adenocarcinoma. The CDR3 runs from the conserved cysteine through the conserved F or W. Fields, in order: V gene, CDR3 length, D gene, clone size, J gene, CDR3 DNA, CDR3 protein. D genes are given only for firm matches. Not all rows give a size; the values are once, few, many and, for expanded clones, a class.

TRBV19	13	NA	NA	TRBJ1-2	TGTGCCTCCCAACGCGAGGGTAGGGAGGGCTACACCTTC	CASQREGREGYTF
TRBV5-1	12	NA	few	TRBJ1-1	TGCGCCAGCAGCTTGTCCGGAAATGAAGCTTTCTTT	CASSLSGNEAFF
TRBV6-1	13	NA	NA	TRBJ1-1	TGTGCCAGCAGTTATGTAGAGAACACTGAAGCTTTCTTT	CASSYVENTEAFF
TRBV19	15	TRBD1	NA	TRBJ1-1	TGTGCCAGTACCTACGGGACAGGGGGAAGAACTGAAGCTTTCTTT	CASTYGTGGRTEAFF
TRBV15	16	TRBD2	NA	TRBJ2-3	TGTGCCACCAGCAGAGTACTAGCGGGGGGCACAGATACGCAGTATTTT	CATSRVLAGGTDTQYF
TRBV30	17	TRBD1	NA	TRBJ1-1	TGTGCCTGGAGTGTACCATATAGGACAGGGGTGAACACTGAAGCTTTCTTT	CAWSVPYRTGVNTEAFF
TRBV5-1	14	TRBD1	NA	TRBJ2-5	TGCGCCAGCAGCAGACAGGGGGCGACGGAGACCCAGTACTTC	CASSRQGATETQYF
TRBV11-1	15	TRBD1	NA	TRBJ2-1	TGTGCCAGCAGCGCCACAGGGGGCTGGTACAATGAGCAGTTCTTC	CASSATGGWYNEQFF
TRBV18	14	NA	NA	TRBJ1-6	TGTGCCAGCTCACCAGGGGAATTCAATTCACCCCTCCACTTT	CASSPGEFNSPLHF
TRBV5-1	13	TRBD1	NA	TRBJ2-3	TGCGCCAGCGGGGACAGGACCACAGATACGCAGTATTTT	CASGDRTTDTQYF
TRBV9	13	NA	NA	TRBJ1-3	TGTGCCAGCAGCCCCCGCCCGGTGGACACCATATATTTT	CASSPRPVDTIYF
TRBV6-4	13	NA	NA	TRBJ2-1	TGTGCCAGCAGTGACTCGGGTACCCATGAGCAGTTCTTC	CASSDSGTHEQFF
TRBV2	13	NA	NA	TRBJ1-1	TGTGCCAGCAGAAAACTATTGGGCACTGAAGCTTTCTTT	CASRKLLGTEAFF
TRBV5-6	18	NA	NA	TRBJ1-4	TGTGCCAGCAGGCCGGGACTCACAAAGAGTGAAACTAATGAAAAACTGTTTTTT	CASRPGLTKSETNEKLFF
TRBV27	14	NA	NA	TRBJ1-1	TGTGCCAGCAGTTTCATGGGCATGAACACTGAAGCTTTCTTT	CASSFMGMNTEAFF
TRBV6-4	13	NA	NA	TRBJ2-2	TGTGCCAGCAGCCGGGACGTTCGCGGGGAGCTGTTTTTT	CASSRDVRGELFF
TRBV11-2	15	TRBD1	NA	TRBJ2-7	TGTGCCAGCAGCTTAACCCCCGGGACAGCCTACGAGCAGTACTTC	CASSLTPGTAYEQYF
TRBV6-1	15	NA	once	TRBJ2-2	TGTGCCAGCAGTGTTGGGCCAGGGGACACCGGGGAGCTGTTTTTT	CASSVGPGDTGELFF
TRBV5-5	15	NA	NA	TRBJ2-1	TGTGCCAGCAGCTTGGTTCTGGGGCTCGGAAATGAGCAGTTCTTC	CASSLVLGLGNEQFF
TRBV6-1	14	NA	NA	TRBJ2-3	TGTGCCAGCAGTGAAGCGCTTCCAGCAGATACGCAGTATTTT	CASSEALPADTQYF
TRBV30	17	NA	NA	TRBJ1-6	TGTGCCTGGAGTGTACGACACGGGGGGACCTATAATTCACCCCTCCACTTT	CAWSVRHGGTYNSPLHF
TRBV29-1	10	TRBD1	NA	TRBJ1-2	TGCAGCGTTGTAGGGACAGACTACACCTTC	CSVVGTDYTF
TRBV27	15	TRBD1	NA	TRBJ1-2	TGTGCCAGCAGAACTACGGGGACAGGGGGCTATGGCTACACCTTC	CASRTTGTGGYGYTF
TRBV14	14	NA	once	TRBJ1-4	TGTGCCAGCAGGTCTACTGCAACTAATGAAAAACTGTTTTTT	CASRSTATNEKLFF
TRBV19	15	TRBD1	NA	TRBJ1-2	TGTGCCAGTAGTATAAAATTTCAGGGGGCGAATGGCTACACCTTC	CASSIKFQGANGYTF
TRBV2	12	TRBD1	NA	TRBJ2-7	TGTGCCAGCATGAGGGACAGTGCCGAGCAGTACTTC	CASMRDSAEQYF
TRBV5-6	15	NA	NA	TRBJ2-7	TGTGCCAGCAGCTTGTGGTTCGGCAGACCCTACGAGCAGTACTTC	CASSLWFGRPYEQYF
TRBV18	14	TRBD1	NA	TRBJ2-1	TGTGCCAGCTCATCCGGGACAGGGGCGGATGAGCAGTTCTTC	CASSSGTGADEQFF
TRBV6-6	12	NA	NA	TRBJ2-7	TGTGCCAGCAGTTATTTCAGGGGCGAGCAGTACTTC	CASSYFRGEQYF
TRBV19	13	NA	NA	TRBJ2-3	TGTGCCAGTAGTATAGGGGCGGGGGATACGCAGTATTTT	CASSIGAGDTQYF
TRBV4-2	15	TRBD2	once	TRBJ2-5	TGTGCCAGCAGCCAAGCCAGCGGGGCCCAGGAGACCCAGTACTTC	CASSQASGAQETQYF
TRBV19	13	NA	NA	TRBJ1-2	TGTGCCAGTAGTATCGGGACCTTAACTGGCTACACCTTC	CASSIGTLTGYTF
TRBV6-5	13	NA	few	TRBJ1-2	TGTGCCAGCAGTTACGGGACAAACTATGGCTACACCTTC	CASSYGTNYGYTF
TRBV14	15	NA	NA	TRBJ1-5	TGTGCCAGCAGCCAAGTACAGGTCCCTCATCAGCCCCAGCATTTT	CASSQVQVPHQPQHF
TRBV9	16	NA	NA	TRBJ2-1	TGTGCCAGCAGCGTAGAACGGACGATCTCCTACAATGAGCAGTTCTTC	CASSVERTISYNEQFF
TRBV5-1	15	NA	NA	TRBJ1-6	TGCGCCAGCAGCTTGGAAATAGGTTTGGGTTCACCCCTCCACTTT	CASSLEIGLGSPLHF
TRBV4-1	15	NA	NA	TRBJ2-2	TGCGCCAGCAGCCAAGTCCTATATAGTACCGGGGAGCTGTTTTTT	CASSQVLYSTGELFF
TRBV18	16	NA	NA	TRBJ1-2	TGTGCCAGCTCACCTAATTCCGGGACGGGAACTTATGGCTACACCTTC	CASSPNSGTGTYGYTF
TRBV7-9	15	NA	few	TRBJ1-2	TGTGCCAGCAGCTTATTCGGGGAGTCTAACTATGGCTACACCTTC	CASSLFGESNYGYTF
TRBV2	15	NA	NA	TRBJ1-2	TGTGCCAGCAGTGATAGGGGGACCGACGGGAATGGCTACACCTTC	CASSDRGTDGNGYTF
TRBV5-1	17	TRBD2	NA	TRBJ2-2	TGCGCCAGCACCCTGCCTAGCGGGGGGTCCTCCACCGGGGAGCTGTTTTTT	CASTLPSGGSSTGELFF
TRBV30	13	NA	few	TRBJ1-6	TGTGCCTTCGGGTTTCTTTGGAATTCACCCCTCCACTTT	CAFGFLWNSPLHF
TRBV10-3	15	TRBD2	NA	TRBJ2-1	TGTGCCATCAGTGGGACTAGCGGACAGTACAATGAGCAGTTCTTC	CAISGTSGQYNEQFF
TRBV7-6	17	NA	NA	TRBJ1-1	TGTGCCAGCGCTCTTAGGGACGGCCAAGGCTCGAACACTGAAGCTTTCTTT	CASALRDGQGSNTEAFF
TRBV18	18	TRBD2	NA	TRBJ2-5	TGTGCCAGCTCTCAAACCGGGACTAGCGAAACGTACCAAGAGACCCAGTACTTC	CASSQTGTSETYQETQYF
TRBV6-1	15	TRBD1	once	TRBJ2-7	TGTGCCAGCAGCCCGATACAGGGGAGTTCTTACGAGCAGTACTTC	CASSPIQGSSYEQYF
TRBV30	15	TRBD2	NA	TRBJ2-5	TGTGCCTGGACCCCGACTAGCGGGGGTCAAGAGACCCAGTACTTC	CAWTPTSGGQETQYF
TRBV7-3	15	TRBD2	NA	TRBJ2-5	TGTGCCAGCAGCTCGTCTAGCGGGGGGGCGGAGACCCAGTACTTC	CASSSSSGGAETQYF
TRBV11-2	15	TRBD2	NA	TRBJ2-1	TGTGCCAGCAGCCAGAGGCTAGCGGTATACAATGAGCAGTTCTTC	CASSQRLAVYNEQFF
TRBV9	15	NA	NA	TRBJ1-3	TGTGCCAGCAGCGTAGAGCGGACGGCTGGAAACACCATATATTTT	CASSVERTAGNTIYF
TRBV9	14	NA	NA	TRBJ1-2	TGTGCCAGCAGCGTAGACACAGACTACTATGGCTACACCTTC	CASSVDTDYYGYTF
TRBV19	15	TRBD2	once	TRBJ2-7	TGTGCCAGTAGTATAGTGGCTAGCGGAGTGTACGAGCAGTACTTC	CASSIVASGVYEQYF
TRBV6-4	13	NA	NA	TRBJ2-2	TGTGCCAGCAGTGACAGCTCCACCGGGGAGCTGTTTTTT	CASSDSSTGELFF
TRBV5-1	14	TRBD1	NA	TRBJ2-1	TGCGCCAGCAGCGCCGGGACAGGGACGAATGAGCAGTTCTTC	CASSAGTGTNEQFF